Listed below are T cell receptor beta chains from one sample, sequenced in a study of T cell responses to AZD1222 COVID-19 vaccine. Measured with immunoSEQ multiplex PCR; TCRdb has only the in-frame clones, and not every one. The table has some 150,000 clones, about 89% seen once. Material: peripheral blood, obtained on day 0 of AZD1222 vaccination. Receptors were obtained from an adult in good health. CDR3s include the opening cysteine and the closing phenylalanine or tryptophan. Fields, in order: J gene, D gene, V gene, clone size, CDR3 DNA, CDR3 protein. A D gene is named only where the DNA matches it firmly. Where a row states a size, it is once, few, many or the class of an expanded clone; other rows omit it.

>TRBJ1-4|TRBD1|TRBV6-5|NA
TGTGCCAGCAGTACCGGGACAGGGGTTAATGAAAAACTGTTTTTT
CASSTGTGVNEKLFF
>TRBJ2-3|TRBD2|TRBV28|NA
TGTGCCAGCAGTTTAACTAGCGGCTACACAGATACGCAGTATTTT
CASSLTSGYTDTQYF
>TRBJ1-1|TRBD1|TRBV14|NA
TGTGCCAGCAGCAACGGACAGGGGCGACTGAACACTGAAGCTTTCTTT
CASSNGQGRLNTEAFF
>TRBJ2-4|TRBD1|TRBV4-1|NA
TGCGCCAGCAGCCCAACTCGTATCGGGACAGCTCACAAAAACATTCAGTACTTC
CASSPTRIGTAHKNIQYF
>TRBJ1-2|TRBD1|TRBV18|NA
TGTGCCAGCTCACCCTCAAGCAGGGGGCATGGCTACACCTTC
CASSPSSRGHGYTF
>TRBJ2-5|NA|TRBV10-2|few
TGCGCCAGCAGGGGCCTTAGGGGAGAGACCCAGTACTTC
CASRGLRGETQYF
>TRBJ1-1|NA|TRBV5-6|NA
TGTGCCAGCAGCTTGGTGGGAGTGTACGCTGAAGCTTTCTTT
CASSLVGVYAEAFF
>TRBJ2-1|TRBD2|TRBV6-2/TRBV6-3|NA
TGTGCCAGCAGCTCAGGACTAGCGGGACAGAATGAGCAGTTCTTC
CASSSGLAGQNEQFF
>TRBJ2-5|TRBD1|TRBV6-5|NA
TGTGCCAGCAGTTCCGACACAGGGGGCGTGGAGACCCAGTACTTC
CASSSDTGGVETQYF
>TRBJ2-3|NA|TRBV5-4|NA
TGTGCCAGCAGCTTGTCCAGTCAGGATACGCAGTATTTT
CASSLSSQDTQYF